Listed below are T cell receptor beta chains from one sample, sequenced in a study of blood T cell repertoires in COVID-19. Repertoires were generated with immunoSEQ multiplex PCR, while TCRdb's copy carries only in-frame clones and drops some. Found here are roughly 460,000 clones, 80% to 90% of them singletons; the top ten hold roughly 0.76%. The source material was peripheral blood. The receptors shown here come from a man aged 18-30 years with COVID-19, enrolled during active disease. Each CDR3 is given with its conserved first and last residue. The order of the fields is clone size, J gene, D gene, V gene, CDR3 protein, CDR3 DNA. The D gene is left open where the match is weak. Part of the rows lack a size; the others show once, few, many or a class for expanded clones.

few,TRBJ1-1,NA,TRBV5-6,CASSLPGAQRTEAFF,TGTGCCAGCAGCTTGCCAGGGGCGCAGAGGACTGAAGCTTTCTTT
NA,TRBJ2-1,TRBD2,TRBV4-1,CASSQGGLAGLGRSYNEQFF,TGCGCCAGCAGCCAAGGAGGACTAGCGGGATTGGGTAGGTCCTACAATGAGCAGTTCTTC
NA,TRBJ2-5,NA,TRBV2,CATTRETQYF,TGTGCCACTACGAGGGAGACCCAGTACTTC
NA,TRBJ2-3,NA,TRBV5-1,CASSNDRLGSKYF,TGCGCCAGCAGCAACGACAGGCTCGGTTCGAAGTATTTT
NA,TRBJ2-5,NA,TRBV14,CASSPRRLQETQYF,TGTGCCAGCAGCCCCCGGCGGTTACAAGAGACCCAGTACTTC
NA,TRBJ1-2,NA,TRBV5-1,CASSWRQGQNGYTF,TGCGCCAGCAGCTGGCGGCAGGGGCAAAATGGCTACACCTTC
NA,TRBJ2-7,NA,TRBV7-9,CASSLGGLAYEQYF,TGTGCCAGCAGCTTAGGAGGGTTGGCCTACGAGCAGTACTTC
NA,TRBJ2-1,TRBD1,TRBV29-1,CSGGQASYNEQFF,TGCAGCGGAGGACAGGCTTCCTACAATGAGCAGTTCTTC
NA,TRBJ2-1,NA,TRBV7-9,CASSPDTTLNEQFF,TGTGCCAGCAGCCCCGATACGACTTTGAATGAGCAGTTCTTC
NA,TRBJ2-7,TRBD1,TRBV19,CASSNFLALGRQGLSYEQYF,TGTGCCAGTAGTAATTTCTTGGCCTTGGGACGACAGGGCCTTTCCTACGAGCAGTACTTC
NA,TRBJ2-7,NA,TRBV11-2,CASSLLFSPYEQYF,TGTGCCAGCAGCTTACTTTTCTCCCCCTACGAGCAGTACTTC
once,TRBJ1-2,NA,TRBV27,CASSRRMGGGTGSPYYGYTF,TGTGCCAGCAGTCGACGTATGGGGGGGGGTACAGGTTCCCCCTACTATGGCTACACCTTC
NA,TRBJ2-7,NA,TRBV10-1,CASSEGGEQYF,TGCGCCAGCAGTGAAGGAGGTGAGCAGTACTTC
NA,TRBJ1-2,TRBD1,TRBV27,CASSLTRGTLYGYTF,TGTGCCAGCAGTTTAACCAGGGGGACCCTCTATGGCTACACCTTC
NA,TRBJ1-6,NA,TRBV3-1/TRBV3-2,CASSSEALKGSPLHF,TGTGCCAGCAGCTCGGAGGCCTTAAAGGGTTCACCCCTCCACTTT
NA,TRBJ2-2,NA,TRBV4-1,CASSYGTGKGELFF,TGCGCCAGCAGCTACGGGACTGGCAAAGGGGAGCTGTTTTTT
NA,TRBJ2-1,NA,TRBV7-4,CASSFFGGAQTGTARNEQFF,TGTGCCAGCAGCTTCTTTGGGGGGGCGCAAACCGGGACGGCCAGAAATGAGCAGTTCTTC
NA,TRBJ2-1,TRBD2,TRBV4-2,CASSQGSGGSYNEQFF,TGTGCCAGCAGCCAAGGCTCCGGGGGGTCCTACAATGAGCAGTTCTTC
once,TRBJ2-5,TRBD1,TRBV10-2,CASRTGREETQYF,TGCGCCAGCAGGACAGGGCGTGAGGAGACCCAGTACTTC
few,TRBJ2-7,TRBD1,TRBV2,CASSRDRGREQYF,TGTGCCAGCAGCCGGGACAGGGGGCGCGAGCAGTACTTC
once,TRBJ2-3,NA,TRBV5-1,CASSKQRTDTQYF,TGCGCCAGCAGCAAGCAGCGAACAGATACGCAGTATTTT
NA,TRBJ1-2,TRBD1,TRBV7-9,CASSLAGQGGGYTF,TGTGCCAGCAGCTTAGCCGGACAGGGAGGCGGCTACACCTTC
NA,TRBJ2-1,TRBD2,TRBV18,CASSRGGSYNEQFF,TGTGCCAGCTCACGGGGGGGATCCTACAATGAGCAGTTCTTC
NA,TRBJ2-1,TRBD1,TRBV5-1,CASSPANRGQRNEQFF,TGCGCCAGCAGCCCGGCGAACAGGGGGCAAAGGAATGAGCAGTTCTTC